This TCR beta chain was recovered during a study of patients and donors after allogeneic stem cell transplantation. TCRdb called the RT-PCR reads again in MiXCR, with one record for every CDR3 protein. Of more than 850,000 distinct CDR3 sequences listed, approximately 19% are singletons. The V gene's germline CDR1 is MNHEY and CDR2 SVGAGI. The CDR3 spans 14 residues. Trimming left V 4 bases short and J 2 bases short, with 11 bases between. This clonotype was seen a handful of times. This receptor was taken from a human donor who was either an allogeneic HSCT recipient or a stem cell or donor lymphocyte infusion donor (not recorded which). It is not recorded whose cells these are; they may come from a transplant donor. The chain is built from TRBV6-5 and TRBJ1-1, with TRBD1 as a possible D gene (5 bases). The sequenced sample was blood, either unsorted or a sorted T cell fraction (not recorded which). In DNA, the CDR3 is TGTGCCAGCAGTTGGGGGAGGGCTAACACTGAAGCTTTCTTT. Amino acids: CASSWGRANTEAFF.